This TCR beta chain appears in the sequencing data of a study of shared clonotypes between healthy human individuals. Study-wide context: CD8 memory received one plate per donor, CD8 naive two, CD4 memory three and CD4 naive three.

Selected positively for CCR7 and CD45RO-negative, naive CD8 cells excluded terminally differentiated effector memory CD45RA+ cells. V was clipped by 3 bases and J by 9 bases, with 15 bases between them. CDR1 and CDR2 (germline): WSHSY, SAAADI. This CDR3 contains 13 residues. Sequencing was performed with immunoSEQ multiplex PCR; in TCRdb, only in-frame clones are kept and a portion is missing. The top ten hold about 1.7% of the sample, which has a few million clones, roughly 93% seen once. The sample was naive CD8+ T cells from PBMCs. This TCR was recovered from a man between 18 and 35 years old in good health. Some clones in this sample may be carry-over from other donors' samples. The chain is built from TRBV10-2 and TRBJ2-7; D remains unclear. The DNA for the CDR3 is TGCGCCAGCAGTGAAGGAAGGCCCGACGGGCAGTACTTC. Its translation: CASSEGRPDGQYF.